A single sample gave rise to the 18 T cell receptor beta chains below, sequenced in a study of blood T cell repertoires in COVID-19. The repertoire was sequenced with immunoSEQ multiplex PCR; TCRdb's copy has only in-frame clones and lacks some. This table has 150,000 to 200,000 clones, around 80% appearing once. Specimen: peripheral blood. The source is a man aged 55 to 70 with acute or convalescent COVID-19.

The chain joins TRBV7-2 to TRBJ2-7; tentative D call: TRBD2 (5 bases). Deletions cut 1 base from V and 7 bases from J, with 11 bases between. This CDR3 spans 13 amino acids. The germline V gene has CDR1 SGHTA and CDR2 FQGNSA. The CDR3 DNA reads as TGTGCCAGCAGCTTAGGAGGGTGGGGAGAGCAGTACTTC. Translated: CASSLGGWGEQYF.

This chain connects TRBV5-1 to TRBJ2-3; 9 bases match TRBD2. J was trimmed by 0 bases and V by 3 bases; bases with no gene match: 5. Germline assignment: CDR1 SGHRS and CDR2 YFSETQ. The CDR3 is made up of 16 amino acids. As DNA, the CDR3 is TGCGCCAGCAGCTCGGGACTAGCCCATAGCACAGATACGCAGTATTTT. Translated: CASSSGLAHSTDTQYF.

The chain combines TRBV6-6 with TRBJ2-2; 8 bases fit TRBD1. The CDR3 length is 15 residues. After removal of 7 bases from V and 6 bases from J, the junction contained 10 bases not matched to a gene. The germline CDR1 and CDR2 sequences are MNHNY and SVGAGI (reference sequence). The DNA of the CDR3 is TGTGCCAGCAAACGAGGGACAGGAGCATCCGGGGAGCTGTTTTTT. Translating it yields CASKRGTGASGELFF.

The J gene is TRBJ1-1, the V gene TRBV5-1, with TRBD1 identical over 10 bases. The V and J ends lost 0 bases and 11 bases, in that order; junction bases with no gene match: 7. Germline V CDR1 and CDR2: SGHRS, YFSETQ. CDR3 length: 14 amino acids. CDR3 coding DNA: TGCGCCAGCAGCTTGGGGGACAGGGGCTTGGTCGCTTTCTTT. Its protein is CASSLGDRGLVAFF.

This clone was seen just once. The chain has TRBV5-4 and TRBJ2-7, with a weak D call TRBD2 (6 bases). CDR1 and CDR2 (germline): SGHNT, YYREEE (reference sequence). This CDR3 region has 15 residues. V was cut by 2 bases and J by 4 bases, with 16 bases left in between. DNA for the CDR3: TGTGCCAGCAGCTTAAGTGGAGGGTCCATGTACGAGCAGTACTTC. Protein: CASSLSGGSMYEQYF.

This clone occurred a few times. The V call is TRBV7-8, the J call TRBJ1-1; possible D gene TRBD1, 6 bases. Germline V gene sequence: CDR1 SGHVS, CDR2 FQNEAQ. V lost 4 bases to trimming and J lost 2 bases, with 14 bases between them. The CDR3 totals 15 residues. The CDR3 spells CASSSTPRGNTEAFF. CDR3 coding DNA: TGTGCCAGCAGCTCGACCCCCAGGGGAAACACTGAAGCTTTCTTT.

The rearrangement joins TRBV18 to TRBJ1-2, with 9 bases aligning to TRBD1. The CDR3 runs 14 residues. Germline CDR1 and CDR2: KGHSH and LQKENI. With 4 bases clipped from V and 3 bases from J, the junction kept 3 bases outside the gene matches. CDR3 residues: CASSLGQGYYGYTF. The CDR3 DNA is TGTGCCAGCTCACTGGGACAGGGTTACTATGGCTACACCTTC.

V and J are TRBV1 and TRBJ2-7; the table's D call, TRBD1, was not checked against the DNA. TRBV1 is assigned pseudogene status. The CDR3 sequence is 17 residues long. This CDR3 is CTSSQKGWAVSSYEQYF. The CDR3 DNA is TGCACCAGCAGCCAAAAAGGTTGGGCTGTGAGCTCCTACGAGCAGTACTTC.

This clone was counted only a few times. This chain joins TRBV10-1 and TRBJ1-2, with TRBD1 matching 8 bases. The CDR3 length is 13 residues. V gave up 4 bases and J gave up 5 bases; unmatched junction bases: 3. Germline lookup yields CDR1 WNHNN and CDR2 SYGVQD (reference sequence). The chain's CDR3 is CASSADREYGYTF. CDR3 bases: TGCGCCAGCAGTGCGGACAGGGAATATGGCTACACCTTC.

J is TRBJ2-1 and V is TRBV18; D not resolved. CDR1 and CDR2 (germline): KGHSH, LQKENI. V dropped 3 bases and J dropped 3 bases, with 9 bases sitting between them. CDR3 length: 14 residues. The DNA for the CDR3 is TGTGCCAGCTCACCCCCCGACATCTACAATGAGCAGTTCTTC. Its protein is CASSPPDIYNEQFF.

This clone was observed a handful of times. The chain uses TRBV15 and TRBJ2-7; D perhaps matches TRBD2 (5 bases). The V end lost 0 bases, the J end lost 2 bases, and 14 bases lay between the germline ends. This CDR3 has 16 amino acids. Germline V gives CDR1 LNHNV, CDR2 YYDKDF (reference sequence). CDR3 DNA sequence: TGTGCCACCAGCAGAGAGGGTAGGCGGGCTCCCTACGAGCAGTACTTC. This encodes CATSREGRRAPYEQYF.

Only one count was recorded for this clone. This sequence joins TRBV10-3 and TRBJ2-2, with TRBD2 as a possible D gene (6 bases). Trimming cost V 5 bases and J 6 bases, with 10 bases left between them. The germline CDR1 and CDR2 sequences are ENHRY and SYGVKD. There are 13 residues in the CDR3. The CDR3 sequence: CAISLGEAGELFF. DNA of the CDR3: TGTGCCATCAGTCTTGGGGAGGCCGGGGAGCTGTTTTTT.

The chain has TRBV19 and TRBJ1-1, with D perhaps matching TRBD1 (6 bases). The CDR3 covers 14 residues. Trimming shortened V by 6 bases and J by 3 bases, and 14 bases separated the two germline ends. Germline assignment: CDR1 LNHDA and CDR2 SQIVND (reference sequence). CDR3: CASRPQGAYTEAFF. CDR3 bases: TGTGCCAGTAGGCCACAGGGCGCGTACACTGAAGCTTTCTTT.

The chain uses TRBV5-6 and TRBJ1-2, with D unclear. The length of the CDR3 is 12 residues. Trimming left V 2 bases short and J 8 bases short, with 10 bases between. The germline gives CDR1 SGHDT, CDR2 YYEEEE. The CDR3 nucleotides read TGTGCCAGCAGCTTCGGGGTGGAAGGCTACACCTTC. Residues: CASSFGVEGYTF.

The chain has TRBV5-4 and TRBJ2-3; the match to TRBD1 covers 9 bases. The CDR3 covers 19 residues. CDR1 is SGHNT, CDR2 YYREEE, per germline (reference sequence). Trimming cost V 2 bases and J 2 bases; bases outside gene matches: 15. The CDR3 DNA reads TGTGCCAGCAGCTTCGATCCGGGACAGGGTATGTCTGACACAGATACGCAGTATTTT. It translates to CASSFDPGQGMSDTDTQYF.

The chain links TRBV5-8 to TRBJ2-5; D unclear. The ends were cut back, 1 base at V and 2 bases at J, with 9 bases in the middle. Germline V lookup: CDR1 SGHTS, CDR2 YDEGEE. This CDR3 spans 14 amino acids. Here the CDR3 reads CASSLYPVQETQYF. In DNA form, the CDR3 reads TGTGCCAGCAGCTTGTACCCGGTACAAGAGACCCAGTACTTC.

This chain connects TRBV28 to TRBJ1-2, with 11 nucleotides matching TRBD1. The length of the CDR3 is 11 residues. With V trimmed by 5 bases and J by 12 bases, 2 bases remained unmatched. From germline, CDR1 is MDHEN and CDR2 SYDVKM. The CDR3 bases are TGTGCCAGCAGTGTGGGACAGGGGGACACCTTC. This translates into CASSVGQGDTF.

The chain is built from TRBV14 and TRBJ2-3, with TRBD1 matching over 11 bases. The CDR3 contains 17 residues. V gave up 0 bases and J gave up 3 bases; unmatched junction bases: 5. The germline CDR1 and CDR2 sequences are SGHDN and FVKESK. As DNA, the CDR3 is TGTGCCAGCAGCCAAGATCACGGACAGGGGGCAACAGATACGCAGTATTTT. This codes for CASSQDHGQGATDTQYF.